This paragraph reports one T cell receptor beta chain. As yet, its antigen is unknown. This specimen belongs to a study of cytomegalovirus exposure and HLA in healthy donors. General study findings and limits: In an earlier analysis, most TCR beta V segments were productive about 87% or about 30% of the time. In a later analysis, V- and J-gene trimming of beta chains associated with a DCLRE1C missense variant, replicated independently. In vitro testing confirmed three CMV-associated chains as specific for CMV antigens. Rarity marked most TCR sequences, yet some public TCRs occurred in many donors.

Germline CDR1 and CDR2: GTSNPN and SVGIG (reference sequence). The CDR3 has 12 amino acids. V shed 6 bases and J shed 6 bases, with 14 bases lying between them. PCR employed 60 Vbeta and 13 Jbeta primers. Profiling relied on immunoSEQ multiplex PCR, and the TCRdb table lists in-frame clones only, not all of them. The sample has about 210,000 clones; 82% are singletons. The genes are TRBV30 and TRBJ1-1; D is uncertain. The sequenced sample was PBMCs. The sequence came from a man aged 40-49 years in good health and CMV-seropositive. The CDR3 sequence: CACSQLGAEAFF. The CDR3 DNA is TGTGCCTGCAGTCAATTGGGCGCTGAAGCTTTCTTT.